This TCR beta chain was documented in a study of memory CD4+ T cells and cytomegalovirus serostatus. As for the study in general: Donors were healthy Belgian adults, several CMV seropositive and 24 seronegative. Study outcomes and limitations: Each of 65 to 70 CMV-associated TCRbeta sequences occurred in one to five individuals.

There are a few counts of this clone. Antigen specificity is unknown. Other DNA sequences in this specimen translate into the identical CDR3. Single viable CD3+CD4+CD8-CD45RO+ cells were sorted as the memory CD4+ T cells. Donors' CMV status reflects serum IgG against pp150, pp28, p38, p52. After thawing, CD4+ T cells were positively selected. The CDR3 totals 15 residues. V shed 4 bases and J 3 bases; nucleotides not matched to a gene: 6. CDR1 is SGHRS and CDR2 is YFSETQ in the germline V gene. Assay used: immunoSEQ multiplex PCR; TCRdb lists only in-frame clones, some missing. The repertoire consists of around 63,000 clones, with roughly 76% occurring once and the leading ten covering approximately 4.5%.

This TCR was recovered from an adult in good health and CMV-seropositive. V and J are TRBV5-1 and TRBJ1-5; 8 nucleotides match TRBD1. The material sequenced was memory CD4+ T cells from blood. This chain's CDR3 is CASSAETGDNQPQHF. CDR3 DNA sequence: TGCGCCAGCAGCGCAGAGACAGGGGACAATCAGCCCCAGCATTTT.